This T cell receptor (beta chain) was sequenced during a study of blood T cell repertoires in COVID-19. For the study at large: Acute and convalescent COVID-19 samples came from the United States, Italy and Spain.

The ends were cut back, 1 base at V and 10 bases at J, with 20 bases in the middle. Germline assignment: CDR1 MGHRA and CDR2 YSYEKL. The CDR3 covers 17 residues. Data came from immunoSEQ multiplex PCR; TCRdb stores just in-frame clones and leaves some out. The sample lists roughly 30,000 clones; approximately 89% were seen once. The sample was peripheral blood. V and J are TRBV4-1 and TRBJ1-6, with D possibly matching TRBD1 (5 bases). The source of this sequence is a man in his sixties with acute or convalescent COVID-19. The CDR3 protein is CASSQGWAGQGKSPLHF. The CDR3 coding sequence is TGCGCCAGCAGCCAAGGCTGGGCGGGGCAGGGCAAATCACCCCTCCACTTT.